This T cell receptor (beta chain) was sequenced in a study of graft-versus-host responses after intestinal transplantation. Across the whole study: Transplants were multivisceral, liver-intestinal, or isolated intestinal. Once they had received anti-thymocyte globulin induction, all recipients took tacrolimus and steroids for approximately 3 years.

Sequenced by immunoSEQ multiplex PCR; TCRdb stores in-frame clones only, minus some. The sample carries about 120,000 clones, approximately 92% recorded once. The CDR3 extends over 14 amino acids. Germline V gene data show CDR1 as LNHDA and CDR2 as SQIVND (reference sequence). With 8 bases removed from V and 8 bases from J, the gap between germline ends came to 19 bases. Study-wide results and limits: Peak levels of circulating GvH clones tracked with early post-transplant HvG declines. GvH clones occurred in recipient marrow; some first appeared in ileum or blood.

As regards this clone: Antigen: not known.

The chain links TRBV19 to TRBJ2-1; D possibly corresponds to TRBD2 (6 bases). This clonotype was obtained from a human donor who received an intestinal transplant. The sequencing used unstimulated CD4+ T cells sorted from spleen or lymph node cells, collected before intestinal transplant. The CDR3: CASVEGGRGDEQFF. CDR3 bases: TGTGCCAGTGTGGAGGGAGGCCGGGGCGATGAGCAGTTCTTC. The whole variable domain, filled in from reference TRBV19 and TRBJ2-1, reads DGGITQSPKYLFRKEGQNVTLSCEQNLNHDAMYWYRQDPGQGLRLIYYSQIVNDFQKGDIAEGYSVSREKKESFPLTVTSAQKNPTAFYLCASVEGGRGDEQFFGPGTRLTVL.